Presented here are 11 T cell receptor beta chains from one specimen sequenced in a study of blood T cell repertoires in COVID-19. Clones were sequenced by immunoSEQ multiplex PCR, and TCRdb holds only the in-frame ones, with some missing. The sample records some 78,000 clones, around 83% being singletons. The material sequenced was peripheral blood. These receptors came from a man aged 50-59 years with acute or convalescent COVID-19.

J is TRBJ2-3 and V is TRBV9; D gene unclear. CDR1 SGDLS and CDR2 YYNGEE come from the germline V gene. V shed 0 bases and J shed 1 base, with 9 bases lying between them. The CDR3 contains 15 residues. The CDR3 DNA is TGTGCCAGCAGCGTAGGTCTCCCGGGCACAGATACGCAGTATTTT. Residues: CASSVGLPGTDTQYF.

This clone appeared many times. Here the CDR3 reads CASSFAGVNTEAFF. For the CDR3, the DNA is TGTGCCAGCAGCTTTGCGGGGGTAAACACTGAAGCTTTCTTT. The genes are TRBV7-2 and TRBJ1-1; a possible D gene is TRBD1 (5 bases). The germline V and J ends were trimmed by 3 bases and 2 bases, with 10 bases remaining between them. Germline V gene sequence: CDR1 SGHTA, CDR2 FQGNSA. The CDR3 loop spans 14 amino acids. The complete variable domain, with remaining parts taken from reference TRBV7-2 and TRBJ1-1, reads GAGVSQSPSNKVTEKGKDVELRCDPISGHTALYWYRQSLGQGLEFLIYFQGNSAPDKSGLPSDRFSAERTGGSVSTLTIQRTQQEDSAVYLCASSFAGVNTEAFFGQGTRLTVV.

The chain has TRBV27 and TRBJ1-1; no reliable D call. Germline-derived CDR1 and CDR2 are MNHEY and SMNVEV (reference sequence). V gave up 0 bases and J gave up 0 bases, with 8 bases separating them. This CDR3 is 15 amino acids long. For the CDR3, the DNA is TGTGCCAGCAGTTTATCGCCGGCGGTGAACACTGAAGCTTTCTTT. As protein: CASSLSPAVNTEAFF.

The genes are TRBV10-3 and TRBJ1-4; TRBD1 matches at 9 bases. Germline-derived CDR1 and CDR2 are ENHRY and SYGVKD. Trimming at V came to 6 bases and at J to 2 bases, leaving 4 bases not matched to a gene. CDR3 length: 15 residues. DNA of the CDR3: TGTGCCATCAGACAGGGGGCGGCCACTAATGAAAAACTGTTTTTT. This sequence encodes CAIRQGAATNEKLFF.

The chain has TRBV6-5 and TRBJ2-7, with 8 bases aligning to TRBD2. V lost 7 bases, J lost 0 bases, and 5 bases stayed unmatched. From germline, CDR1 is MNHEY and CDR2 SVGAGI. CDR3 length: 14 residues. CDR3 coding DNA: TGTGCCAGCACCAAAGCGGGGGCCTCCTACGAGCAGTACTTC. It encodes CASTKAGASYEQYF.

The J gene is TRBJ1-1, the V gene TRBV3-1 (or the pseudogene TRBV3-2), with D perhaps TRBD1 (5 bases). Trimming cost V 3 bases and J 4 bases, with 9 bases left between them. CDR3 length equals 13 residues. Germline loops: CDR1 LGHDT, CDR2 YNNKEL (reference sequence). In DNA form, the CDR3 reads TGTGCCAGCAGCCAGGGGGGTGGCACTGAAGCTTTCTTT. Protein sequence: CASSQGGGTEAFF.

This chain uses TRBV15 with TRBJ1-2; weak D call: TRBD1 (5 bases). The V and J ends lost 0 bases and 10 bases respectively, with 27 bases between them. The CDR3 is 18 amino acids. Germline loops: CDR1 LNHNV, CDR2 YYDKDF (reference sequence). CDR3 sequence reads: CATSREKGFLVVPIIYTF. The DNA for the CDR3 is TGTGCCACCAGCAGAGAAAAGGGGTTCCTTGTGGTCCCTATCATCTACACCTTC.

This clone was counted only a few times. This chain's CDR3 is CASSQGQFGSPLHF. The CDR3 DNA sequence: TGTGCCAGCAGCCAGGGACAGTTTGGATCACCCCTCCACTTT. The chain is built from TRBV3-1 (or the pseudogene TRBV3-2) and TRBJ1-6; 7 bases fit TRBD1. CDR3 size: 14 residues. Germline CDR1 is LGHDT and CDR2 is YNNKEL (reference sequence). V trimming: 3 bases; J trimming: 10 bases; junction bases outside the gene matches: 6.

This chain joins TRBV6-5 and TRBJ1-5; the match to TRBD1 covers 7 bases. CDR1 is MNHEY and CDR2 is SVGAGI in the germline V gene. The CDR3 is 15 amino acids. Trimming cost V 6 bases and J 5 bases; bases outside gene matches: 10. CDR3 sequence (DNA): TGTGCCAGCAGCTGGAACGGACAGGAGGATCAGCCCCAGCATTTT. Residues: CASSWNGQEDQPQHF.

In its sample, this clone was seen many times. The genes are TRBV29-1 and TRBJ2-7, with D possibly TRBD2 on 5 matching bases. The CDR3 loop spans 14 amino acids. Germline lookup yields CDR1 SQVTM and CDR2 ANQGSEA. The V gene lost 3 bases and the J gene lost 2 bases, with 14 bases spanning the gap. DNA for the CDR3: TGCAGCGTTGAGTCCAGGACCGGGACCTACGAGCAGTACTTC. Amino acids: CSVESRTGTYEQYF.

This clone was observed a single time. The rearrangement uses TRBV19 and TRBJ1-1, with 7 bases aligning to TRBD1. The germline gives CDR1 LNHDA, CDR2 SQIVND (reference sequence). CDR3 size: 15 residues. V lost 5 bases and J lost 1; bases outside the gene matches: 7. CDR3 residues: CASSPQGQQNTEAFF. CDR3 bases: TGTGCCAGTAGTCCCCAGGGACAGCAGAACACTGAAGCTTTCTTT.